These 14 T cell receptor beta chains were all obtained from the same sample, sequenced in a study of blood T cell repertoires in COVID-19. Clones were sequenced by immunoSEQ multiplex PCR, and TCRdb holds only the in-frame ones, with some missing. The table includes approximately 150,000 clones, roughly nine tenths detected once. The sequenced sample was peripheral blood. These receptors were taken from a man in his sixties with active or convalescent COVID-19.

This chain links TRBV29-1 with TRBJ2-7, with 8 bases that match TRBD1. The ends lost 4 bases at V and 7 bases at J; junction bases unmatched: 12. Germline CDR1 reads SQVTM; CDR2 reads ANQGSEA. This CDR3 comprises 14 residues. The CDR3 here is CSVVFNRGRREQYF. In nucleotides, the CDR3 is TGCAGCGTTGTCTTCAACAGGGGGAGGCGGGAGCAGTACTTC.

This clone was counted a single time. J is TRBJ1-2 and V is TRBV7-2; TRBD1 is a possible D gene (5 bases). CDR1 SGHTA and CDR2 FQGNSA come from the germline V gene. The CDR3 loop spans 13 amino acids. The V end was cut by 1 base, the J end by 3 bases, with 6 bases between. The CDR3 region has the DNA TGTGCCAGCAGCTTAGGGGGGGACTATGGCTACACCTTC. Translating gives CASSLGGDYGYTF.

The chain couples TRBV2 to TRBJ1-5; 8 bases are a match to TRBD1. Germline V gene lookup returns CDR1 SNHLY and CDR2 FYNNEI. The CDR3 extends over 17 amino acids. Trimming at V came to 5 bases and at J to 7 bases, leaving 16 bases not matched to a gene. CDR3 sequence (DNA): TGTGCCAGCAGTTCGGGACAGGTCGTCCAGATGGGCCAGCCCCAGCATTTT. It yields the protein CASSSGQVVQMGQPQHF.

This sequence joins TRBV5-1 and TRBJ1-5, with a possible D match to TRBD1 (5 bases). Trimming pared 4 bases from V and 3 bases from J, leaving 11 bases between. Germline CDR1 and CDR2: SGHRS and YFSETQ. CDR3 length: 14 residues. This CDR3 is CASSPSGVNQPQHF. The CDR3, as DNA: TGCGCCAGCAGCCCTTCGGGGGTCAATCAGCCCCAGCATTTT.

The J gene is TRBJ2-1, the V gene TRBV29-1; TRBD2 matches 10 bases. This CDR3 spans 15 amino acids. V gave up 4 bases and J gave up 5 bases; unmatched junction bases: 8. Per the germline V gene, CDR1 is SQVTM and CDR2 is ANQGSEA. CDR3 residues: CSVVLAGKRNNEQFF. For the CDR3, the DNA is TGCAGCGTTGTACTAGCGGGAAAAAGGAACAATGAGCAGTTCTTC.

V gene TRBV5-4 combines with J gene TRBJ1-5; D gene unclear. Per germline, CDR1 SGHNT and CDR2 YYREEE (reference sequence). The V end was cut by 4 bases, the J end by 1 base, with 12 bases between. This CDR3 spans 15 amino acids. The CDR3 DNA reads TGTGCCAGCAGCCCGGGAATGGAGAGCAATCAGCCCCAGCATTTT. Its protein product is CASSPGMESNQPQHF.

The rearrangement links TRBV7-6 to TRBJ1-4; 7 bases align to TRBD1. The CDR3 consists of 15 residues. V dropped 0 bases and J dropped 7; count of bases not matched to a gene: 5. Looked up from germline, CDR1 is SGHVS and CDR2 is FNYEAQ. CDR3 DNA sequence: TGTGCCAGCAGCTTAGCGGCCCAGGGGGGTGAAAAACTGTTTTTT. The encoded protein is CASSLAAQGGEKLFF.

The V and J genes are TRBV10-3 and TRBJ1-1; tentative D call: TRBD1 (6 bases). The length of the CDR3 is 15 residues. Trimming removed 0 bases at V and 4 bases at J, with 12 bases between. Germline lookup yields CDR1 ENHRY and CDR2 SYGVKD. The DNA of the CDR3 is TGTGCCATCAGTGAGTCATCAGGGGCCGGCACTGAAGCTTTCTTT. Translating it yields CAISESSGAGTEAFF.

The chain uses TRBV3-1 (or the pseudogene TRBV3-2) and TRBJ1-2; 7 bases match TRBD1. J gave up 3 bases and V 4 bases, and 5 bases lay outside the gene matches. The V gene's germline CDR1 is LGHDT and CDR2 YNNKEL (reference sequence). The CDR3 totals 14 residues. The CDR3 reads CASSPGRGDYGYTF. The CDR3 DNA reads as TGTGCCAGCAGCCCGGGCAGGGGGGACTATGGCTACACCTTC.

This chain uses TRBV7-6 with TRBJ1-6; 8 bases are a match to TRBD1. Germline CDR1 is SGHVS and CDR2 is FNYEAQ. The V gene end was trimmed by 2 bases and the J gene end by 9 bases; junction bases not matched to a gene: 9. The CDR3 totals 16 residues. CDR3 amino acids: CASSLSPGTGGSPLHF. For the CDR3, the DNA is TGTGCCAGCAGCTTAAGCCCCGGGACAGGCGGTTCACCCCTCCACTTT.

The chain combines TRBV3-1 (or the pseudogene TRBV3-2) with TRBJ2-4; D remains ambiguous. The V gene lost 0 bases and the J gene lost 13 bases, with 10 bases spanning the gap. The germline gives CDR1 LGHDT, CDR2 YNNKEL (reference sequence). This CDR3 is 12 amino acids long. The CDR3 DNA is TGTGCCAGCAGCCAAGATCATACAGCCCAGTACTTC. Translated: CASSQDHTAQYF.

The chain combines TRBV12-3 or TRBV12-4 with TRBJ1-2; the match to TRBD1 covers 7 bases. V gave up 6 bases and J gave up 6 bases; unmatched junction bases: 7. The CDR3 sequence is 13 residues long. CDR3 bases: TGTGCCAGCAGCCCTATACAGGGGAATGGCTACACCTTC. As protein: CASSPIQGNGYTF.

As to this clone: One end of the junction is discordant with germline, which a read error may explain. The chain combines TRBV4-1 with TRBJ2-5; 9 nucleotides agree with TRBD2. The CDR3 is made up of 13 amino acids. Germline assignment: CDR1 MGHRA and CDR2 YSYEKL. The DNA for the CDR3 is TGCGCCAGCAGCCAAACCCCCCTAGCGGGAAAACACTTC. It yields the protein CASSQTPLAGKHF.

The rearrangement links TRBV5-6 to TRBJ1-2; 7 bases agree with TRBD1. Per the germline V gene, CDR1 is SGHDT and CDR2 is YYEEEE. V trimming: 0 bases; J trimming: 8 bases; junction bases outside the gene matches: 7. The CDR3 runs 14 residues. This CDR3 reads CASSLDRTGGGYTF. The DNA of the CDR3 is TGTGCCAGCAGCTTGGATAGGACAGGAGGAGGCTACACCTTC.